The 4 T cell receptor beta chains reported below all come from one sample, sequenced in a study of blood T cells in healthy people across ages. The authors ran a second PCR of 7 to 11 cycles using a sample-barcoded 5' primer and a J-beta primer mix. TCRdb re-called the 5' RACE reads with MiXCR, one entry per CDR3 protein. The profile covers approximately 800,000 distinct CDR3 sequences, with about 56% appearing a single time and around 24% taken by the ten largest. Sequences were obtained from blood. These receptor sequences come from a man aged 40-49 years in good health.

The V gene is TRBV4-3, the J gene TRBJ2-4; 7 positions match TRBD1. The CDR3 totals 15 residues. Trimming took 4 bases from V and 2 from J; bases not matched to a gene: 5. Germline-derived CDR1 and CDR2 are LGHNA and YSLEER. In DNA, the CDR3 is TGCGCCAGCAGCCGAGAGACAGGGACCAAAAACATTCAGTACTTC. Amino acid sequence: CASSRETGTKNIQYF.

J is TRBJ2-3 and V is TRBV7-8; no clear D gene. Germline values: CDR1 SGHVS, CDR2 FQNEAQ. This CDR3 region has 14 residues. Trimming stripped 5 bases from V and 2 bases from J, with 11 bases between. CDR3 sequence: CASSPDQITDTQYF. The CDR3 DNA is TGTGCCAGCAGCCCCGACCAAATCACAGATACGCAGTATTTT. Drawing the rest from reference TRBV7-8 and TRBJ2-3, the complete variable domain is GAGVSQSPRYKVAKRGQDVALRCDPISGHVSLFWYQQALGQGPEFLTYFQNEAQLDKSGLPSDRFFAERPEGSVSTLKIQRTQQEDSAVYLCASSPDQITDTQYFGPGTRLTVL.

The chain joins TRBV20-1 to TRBJ2-7, with a weak D call TRBD1 (5 bases). Trimming removed 5 bases from V and 0 bases from J, with 11 bases in between. Germline CDR1 DFQATT, CDR2 SNEGSKA (reference sequence). The CDR3 consists of 13 residues. Written as DNA, the CDR3 is TGCAGTGCTGTCAGGGAAGTCTCCTACGAGCAGTACTTC. It codes for CSAVREVSYEQYF.

This clonotype came up a few times. The chain employs TRBV4-1 and TRBJ1-6; 10 bases line up with TRBD1. This CDR3 contains 14 residues. Losses at the gene ends were 3 bases for V and 10 bases for J; bases not matched to a gene: 3. The V gene's germline CDR1 is MGHRA and CDR2 YSYEKL. The CDR3 sequence is CASSQTGGGSPLHF. The CDR3 DNA reads TGCGCCAGCAGCCAGACAGGGGGCGGATCACCCCTCCACTTT.